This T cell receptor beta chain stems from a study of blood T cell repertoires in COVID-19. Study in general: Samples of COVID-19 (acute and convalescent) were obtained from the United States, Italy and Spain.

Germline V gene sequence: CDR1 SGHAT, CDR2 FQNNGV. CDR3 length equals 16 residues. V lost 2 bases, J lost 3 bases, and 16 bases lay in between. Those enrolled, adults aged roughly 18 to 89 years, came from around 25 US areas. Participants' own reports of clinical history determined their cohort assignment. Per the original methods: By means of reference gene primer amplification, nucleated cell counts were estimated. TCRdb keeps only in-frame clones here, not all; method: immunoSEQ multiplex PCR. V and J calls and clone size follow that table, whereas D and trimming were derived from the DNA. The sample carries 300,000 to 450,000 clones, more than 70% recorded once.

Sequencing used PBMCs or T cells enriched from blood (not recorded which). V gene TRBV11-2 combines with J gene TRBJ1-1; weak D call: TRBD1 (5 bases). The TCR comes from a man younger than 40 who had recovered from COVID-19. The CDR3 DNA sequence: TGTGCCAGCAGCTTAAGCCGGTCTCGGGGGGACACTGAAGCTTTCTTT. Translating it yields CASSLSRSRGDTEAFF.